This record covers a single TCR beta chain. Antigen: not known. CDR3 size: 15 residues. V shed 4 bases and J shed 4 bases, with 17 bases lying between them. Germline CDR1 reads SGDLS; CDR2 reads YYNGEE. cDNA libraries of TCR beta carried unique molecular identifiers. TCRdb reanalysed the PCR reads using MiXCR and keeps one entry per CDR3 protein. The sample consists of roughly 410,000 distinct CDR3 sequences, roughly 35% of them appearing once. The sample is drawn from a study of post-analysis software for immune sequencing data. Whole-study findings and limits: Patients had higher frequencies than controls of five or six TRBV segments, including TRBV5-6, TRBV5-1 and TRBV20-1.

The chain has TRBV9 and TRBJ1-2; a possible D gene is TRBD1 (5 bases). Sequencing was performed on blood. This sequence originates from a girl aged 10 to 17 with multiple sclerosis. The CDR3 spells CASSPPEGPVYGYTF. The CDR3 nucleotides read TGTGCCAGCAGCCCACCCGAGGGACCGGTCTATGGCTACACCTTC. Full variable domain (outside the CDR3, taken from reference TRBV9 and TRBJ1-2): DSGVTQTPKHLITATGQRVTLRCSPRSGDLSVYWYQQSLDQGLQFLIQYYNGEERAKGNILERFSAQQFPDLHSELNLSSLELGDSALYFCASSPPEGPVYGYTFGSGTRLTVV.